This T cell receptor beta chain was obtained from a study of blood T cell repertoires in COVID-19. Across the whole study: Sites in the United States, Italy and Spain provided acute and convalescent COVID-19 samples. The analysed material was cDNA or gDNA that came from T cells, B-cell-depleted T cells, or PBMCs.

Germline CDR1 reads SNHLY; CDR2 reads FYNNEI. The CDR3 sequence is 14 residues long. The J segment lost 12 bases and the V segment lost 0 bases, leaving 10 bases of the junction unmatched. TCRdb's copy holds only in-frame clones and misses some; the assay was immunoSEQ multiplex PCR. The repertoire holds 200,000 to 250,000 clones, with 88% as singletons. The receptor comes from a man younger than 35 with active or convalescent COVID-19. V and J are TRBV2 and TRBJ2-5; the match to TRBD2 covers 7 bases. Sequencing was carried out using peripheral blood. In nucleotides, the CDR3 is TGTGCCAGCAGTGAAGCGAAACTGACTAGCAGCGAGTACTTC. This codes for CASSEAKLTSSEYF.